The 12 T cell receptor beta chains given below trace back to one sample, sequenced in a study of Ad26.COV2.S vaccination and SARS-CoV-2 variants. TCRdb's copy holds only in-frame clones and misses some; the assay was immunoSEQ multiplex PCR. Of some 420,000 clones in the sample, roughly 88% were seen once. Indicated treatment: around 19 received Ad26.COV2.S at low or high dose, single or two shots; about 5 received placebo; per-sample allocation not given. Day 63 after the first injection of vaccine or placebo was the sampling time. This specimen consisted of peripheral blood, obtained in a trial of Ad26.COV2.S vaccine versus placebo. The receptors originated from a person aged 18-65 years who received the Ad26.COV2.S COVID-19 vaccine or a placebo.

The CDR3 sequence: CASSQGTGYGYTF. The CDR3 DNA reads TGCGCCAGCAGCCAAGGTACGGGCTATGGCTACACCTTC. The chain uses TRBV4-1 and TRBJ1-2; D gene uncertain. V dropped 1 base and J dropped 4 bases, with 7 bases sitting between them. Germline V gene sequence: CDR1 MGHRA, CDR2 YSYEKL. The CDR3 covers 13 residues.

The CDR3 here is CASSAEGQGFRTDTQYF. The CDR3 nucleotides read TGTGCCAGCAGCGCGGAGGGACAGGGATTTCGCACAGATACGCAGTATTTT. The chain employs TRBV5-6 and TRBJ2-3, with 9 bases that match TRBD1. In germline, CDR1 is SGHDT, CDR2 YYEEEE. Trimming took 4 bases from V and 1 from J; bases not matched to a gene: 10. The CDR3 loop spans 17 amino acids.

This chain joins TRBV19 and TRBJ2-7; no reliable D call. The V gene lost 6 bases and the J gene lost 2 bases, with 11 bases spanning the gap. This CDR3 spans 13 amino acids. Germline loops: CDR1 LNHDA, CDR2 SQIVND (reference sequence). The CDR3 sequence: CASSRQRTYEQYF. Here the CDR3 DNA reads TGTGCCAGTAGCAGGCAGAGGACCTACGAGCAGTACTTC.

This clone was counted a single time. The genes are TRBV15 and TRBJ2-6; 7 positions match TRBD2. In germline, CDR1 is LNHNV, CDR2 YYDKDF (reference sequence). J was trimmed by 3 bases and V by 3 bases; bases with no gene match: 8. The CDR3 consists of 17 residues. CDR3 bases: TGTGCCACCAGCAGGAGAGTCGGGGGGTTTGGGGCCAACGTCCTGACTTTC. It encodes CATSRRVGGFGANVLTF.

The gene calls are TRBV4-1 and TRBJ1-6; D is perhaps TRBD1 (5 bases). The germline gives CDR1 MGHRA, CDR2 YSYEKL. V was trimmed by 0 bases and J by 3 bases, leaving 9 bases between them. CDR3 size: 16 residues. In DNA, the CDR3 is TGCGCCAGCAGCCAAGATCGCAGGGTCTATAATTCACCCCTCCACTTT. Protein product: CASSQDRRVYNSPLHF.

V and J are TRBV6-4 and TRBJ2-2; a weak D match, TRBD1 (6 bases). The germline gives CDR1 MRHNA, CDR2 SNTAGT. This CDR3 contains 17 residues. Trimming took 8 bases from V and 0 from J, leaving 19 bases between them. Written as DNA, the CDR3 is TGTGCCAGCGACAAAACCGGGCCAGGGGCGAACACCGGGGAGCTGTTTTTT. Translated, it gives CASDKTGPGANTGELFF.

CDR3 nucleotides: TGTGCCAGCAGTTACCGGACTAGCGGGACAGTCACCGGGGAGCTGTTTTTT. It yields the protein CASSYRTSGTVTGELFF. The rearrangement joins TRBV6-2 or TRBV6-3 to TRBJ2-2; 12 bases fit TRBD2. CDR1 and CDR2 (germline): MNHEY, SVGEGT. Trimming took 2 bases from V and 4 from J; bases not matched to a gene: 5. There are 17 residues in the CDR3.

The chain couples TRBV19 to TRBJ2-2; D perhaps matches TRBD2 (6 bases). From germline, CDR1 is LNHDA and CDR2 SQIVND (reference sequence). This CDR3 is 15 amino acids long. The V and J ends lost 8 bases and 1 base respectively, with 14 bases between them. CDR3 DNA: TGTGCCAGTCAACTCAGGGAGGTGAACACCGGGGAGCTGTTTTTT. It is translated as CASQLREVNTGELFF.

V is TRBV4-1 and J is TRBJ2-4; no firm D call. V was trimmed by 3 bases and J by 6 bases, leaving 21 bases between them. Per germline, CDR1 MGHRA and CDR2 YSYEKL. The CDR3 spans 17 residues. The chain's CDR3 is CASSHQYIALSRNIQYF. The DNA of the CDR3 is TGCGCCAGCAGCCATCAGTACATCGCCCTCTCGAGAAACATTCAGTACTTC.

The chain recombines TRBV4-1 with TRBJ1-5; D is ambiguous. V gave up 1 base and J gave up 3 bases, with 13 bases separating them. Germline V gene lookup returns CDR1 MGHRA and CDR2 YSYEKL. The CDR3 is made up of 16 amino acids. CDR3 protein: CASSQGWGMDNQPQHF. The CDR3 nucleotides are TGCGCCAGCAGCCAAGGGTGGGGAATGGACAATCAGCCCCAGCATTTT.

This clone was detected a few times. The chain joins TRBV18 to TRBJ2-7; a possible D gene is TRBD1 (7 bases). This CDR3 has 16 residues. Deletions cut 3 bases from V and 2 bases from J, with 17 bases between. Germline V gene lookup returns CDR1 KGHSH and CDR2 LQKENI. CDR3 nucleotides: TGTGCCAGCTCACCTCCCCAGGGGGGTAATACCTACGAGCAGTACTTC. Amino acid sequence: CASSPPQGGNTYEQYF.

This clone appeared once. The CDR3 sequence: CASTTRGRVTEAFF. The CDR3 DNA sequence: TGTGCCAGCACCACCCGGGGGCGGGTCACTGAAGCTTTCTTT. The chain joins TRBV28 to TRBJ1-1, with D perhaps TRBD1 (6 bases). The CDR3 loop spans 14 amino acids. The germline V and J ends were trimmed by 7 bases and 4 bases, with 16 bases remaining between them. Germline CDR1 is MDHEN and CDR2 is SYDVKM.